Included here is one TCR beta chain sequence, with context. The time point was: sample taken at primary tumor resection. Sequencing of whole RNA from tumor, nontumor lung or frozen PBMC involved no sorting. The data were taken from a study of spatial heterogeneity in lung cancer. A single record per CDR3 protein comes from TCRdb applying MiXCR to the 5' RACE reads. The repertoire holds 7,000 to 10,000 distinct CDR3 sequences, with roughly a sixth as singletons. The CDR3 has 15 residues. Germline CDR1 reads MNHEY; CDR2 reads SMNVEV (reference sequence). The ends were cut back, 6 bases at V and 3 bases at J, with 14 bases in the middle.

The receptor was derived from a male donor with early-stage non-small cell lung cancer. The rearrangement links TRBV27 to TRBJ1-4; the D is unclear. The starting material was normal lung tissue next to the tumor, obtained at surgery. The CDR3 nucleotides are TGTGCCAGCAGCATCAGGCCGTCGGCTAATGAAAAACTGTTTTTT. It translates to CASSIRPSANEKLFF.